This T cell receptor (beta chain) was retrieved from a study of CD8+CD57+ T cells in acquired aplastic anemia (dated 2018 in TCRdb). In the study overall: On average, sorted CD4+ and CD8+ cells yielded around 3.4 ug of extracted DNA, with a range of 0.2 to 27.4 ug. CD8+CD57+ expansion was defined as a frequency above the mean frequency observed in healthy subjects. Broad study findings and their caveats: No significant difference in CD8+ Simpson's diversity was found between patients and healthy controls (P=0.060). Twenty-nine CD8+ CDR3 sequences were found in both patients and controls but appeared to be highly expressed in patients and within the immunodominant clones of the patients.

The germline V gene provides CDR1 SGHVT and CDR2 SQSDAQ. The CDR3 measures 12 amino acids from cysteine to phenylalanine. The CDR3 DNA has 36 bases and is translated from base 1. V was cut back by 1 base and J by 13 bases, leaving a gap of 11 bases between them. Flow cytometry had shown CD8+CD57+ cell expansion in the patients selected for sequencing. Every patient had severe acquired aplastic anemia, diagnosed using the International Study of Aplastic Anemia and Agranulocytosis and Camitta criteria. At the time blood was sampled, none of the patients had received any therapy. In this study, sorted CD4+ and CD8+ T cells from the blood of healthy subjects and of severe aplastic anemia patients had their TCR repertoires deep-sequenced. Patients were enrolled in the USA under clinicaltrials.gov protocols 00001620, 01623167, 00001397, 00071045, 00081523 and 00961064. Ficoll-Paque density gradient centrifugation was used to isolate peripheral blood mononuclear cells. CD4+ and CD8+ T cells were sorted by FACS or magnetic beads before DNA extraction.

Comment on this clonotype: It has no known antigen specificity. No qualities accompany the bases; no much larger clone lies one base away.

Genomic DNA served as template for TCR beta VDJ combination and CDR3 sequence profiling. An Illumina HiSeq 2000 was used for TCR repertoire sequencing. The original pipeline was this. TRBV/TRBJ rearrangement plots, CDR3 size and DJ length profiles, and Simpson's diversity index were used to assess repertoires. The most abundant DNA sequence in the deep sequencing data was defined as the immunodominant clone. CDR3 amino acid sequences were screened for sharing across subjects and compared with published repertoires and the VDJdb database. In-frame beta chains were kept once TCRdb had trimmed the public reads at Q25 with fastp and called clones with MiXCR. Here each entry gathers all rows of one CDR3 protein and keeps the most common genes and DNA. The V and J calls shown here were made by TCRdb, not taken from the authors' results. This sample lists about 120,000 distinct CDR3 sequences; roughly 40% were detected once. Of the sample, around 2.7% is held by the ten largest clones.

Here the chain combines TRBV7-4 and TRBJ2-1; the D gene remains uncertain. Material for sequencing was sorted CD4+, CD8+, or CD8+CD57+ T cells (not recorded which) from PBMCs. The receptor's source is a human donor with aplastic anemia. CDR3 loop: CASSLGALNQFF. Here is the DNA: TGTGCCAGCAGCTTAGGGGCCTTAAACCAGTTCTTC.